The 10 T cell receptor beta chains below were found in one sample sequenced in a study of blood T cell repertoires in COVID-19. Sequencing was performed with immunoSEQ multiplex PCR; in TCRdb, only in-frame clones are kept and a portion is missing. The sample carries tens of thousands of clones, roughly nine tenths recorded once. Sequencing input: peripheral blood. The receptors derive from a woman aged 45 to 65 with active or convalescent COVID-19.

The chain combines TRBV2 with TRBJ1-2; 8 bases fit TRBD1. CDR1 is SNHLY and CDR2 is FYNNEI in the germline V gene. The V and J ends lost 4 bases and 7 bases, in that order; junction bases with no gene match: 5. The CDR3 extends over 13 amino acids. CDR3 sequence: CASSGQGLGGYTF. As DNA, the CDR3 is TGTGCCAGCAGTGGACAGGGGTTAGGTGGCTACACCTTC. Together with reference TRBV2 and TRBJ1-2, the CDR3 gives the full variable domain: EPEVTQTPSHQVTQMGQEVILRCVPISNHLYFYWYRQILGQKVEFLVSFYNNEISEKSEIFDDQFSVERPDGSNFTLKIRSTKLEDSAMYFCASSGQGLGGYTFGSGTRLTVV.

V usage is TRBV7-9 and J usage is TRBJ1-3, with 7 bases identical to TRBD1. The germline gives CDR1 SEHNR, CDR2 FQNEAQ (reference sequence). There are 15 residues in the CDR3. Trimming cost V 5 bases and J 4 bases; bases outside gene matches: 8. The CDR3 DNA reads TGTGCCAGCAGCGGCGACAGGGCAAGCGGAAACACCATATATTTT. Translation: CASSGDRASGNTIYF.

This chain connects TRBV28 to TRBJ1-5; 7 nucleotides agree with TRBD1. This CDR3 spans 15 amino acids. J gave up 2 bases and V 6 bases, and 7 bases lay outside the gene matches. Germline V lookup: CDR1 MDHEN, CDR2 SYDVKM. The CDR3 DNA reads TGTGCCAGCAGCGGGGGGGACAGCCGCAATCAGCCCCAGCATTTT. The encoded protein is CASSGGDSRNQPQHF.

The J gene is TRBJ1-2, the V gene TRBV7-6; 9 bases are a match to TRBD1. The CDR3 consists of 15 residues. In germline, CDR1 is SGHVS, CDR2 FNYEAQ. V lost 4 bases to trimming and J lost 8 bases; unmatched junction nucleotides: 11. CDR3: CASSYGGTGKTGYTF. The CDR3 DNA is TGTGCCAGCAGCTACGGCGGGACAGGGAAAACCGGCTACACCTTC.

The table lists this clone with a count of one. CDR3 region: CASQGQTNTIYF. In nucleotides, the CDR3 is TGTGCCAGCCAGGGACAGACCAACACCATATATTTT. This chain connects TRBV6-5 to TRBJ1-3, with 7 positions matching TRBD1. The CDR3 is 12 amino acids. The germline V gene encodes CDR1 MNHEY and CDR2 SVGAGI. Germline trimming cut 8 bases from V and 7 bases from J; bases unmatched to any gene: 5.

The chain combines TRBV7-9 with TRBJ2-1; D not certain. CDR3 length: 12 amino acids. Trimming removed 2 bases from V and 10 bases from J, with 9 bases in between. Germline CDR1 SEHNR, CDR2 FQNEAQ (reference sequence). The chain's CDR3 is CASSLIVREQFF. CDR3 sequence (DNA): TGTGCCAGCAGCTTAATAGTCCGCGAGCAGTTCTTC.

The chain combines TRBV5-1 with TRBJ1-3; 7 bases are shared with TRBD1. V lost 5 bases and J lost 1; bases outside the gene matches: 9. Germline CDR1 SGHRS, CDR2 YFSETQ. The CDR3 runs to 16 residues. Here the CDR3 reads CASSPLTGWSGNTIYF. CDR3 bases: TGCGCCAGCAGTCCGCTGACAGGGTGGTCTGGAAACACCATATATTTT. The full variable domain, its missing parts supplied by reference TRBV5-1 and TRBJ1-3, is KAGVTQTPRYLIKTRGQQVTLSCSPISGHRSVSWYQQTPGQGLQFLFEYFSETQRNKGNFPGRFSGRQFSNSRSEMNVSTLELGDSALYLCASSPLTGWSGNTIYFGEGSWLTVV.

The genes are TRBV27 and TRBJ2-5, with a weak D call TRBD2 (7 bases). The CDR3 extends over 14 amino acids. In germline, CDR1 is MNHEY, CDR2 SMNVEV (reference sequence). With 3 bases removed from V and 4 bases from J, the gap between germline ends came to 12 bases. CDR3 DNA: TGTGCCAGCAGTTTCGGGGGGCTGAGAGAGACCCAGTACTTC. It yields the protein CASSFGGLRETQYF.

The rearrangement uses TRBV10-2 and TRBJ1-2; 10 positions agree with TRBD1. CDR1 is WSHSY and CDR2 is SAAADI in the germline V gene. The CDR3 covers 13 residues. The V and J ends lost 3 bases and 8 bases, in that order; junction bases with no gene match: 3. The CDR3 DNA sequence: TGCGCCAGCAGTGATAGGGACAGGGGCGGCTACACCTTC. This codes for CASSDRDRGGYTF.

This clone was counted once. The V call is TRBV27, the J call TRBJ2-7; D may be TRBD1 (6 bases). The CDR3 spans 16 residues. V lost 2 bases, J lost 1 base, and 15 bases lay in between. Germline V gene sequence: CDR1 MNHEY, CDR2 SMNVEV (reference sequence). The CDR3 nucleotides are TGTGCCAGCAGTTTACGAGGACAGTCTTTTTCCTACGAGCAGTACTTC. Protein product: CASSLRGQSFSYEQYF.